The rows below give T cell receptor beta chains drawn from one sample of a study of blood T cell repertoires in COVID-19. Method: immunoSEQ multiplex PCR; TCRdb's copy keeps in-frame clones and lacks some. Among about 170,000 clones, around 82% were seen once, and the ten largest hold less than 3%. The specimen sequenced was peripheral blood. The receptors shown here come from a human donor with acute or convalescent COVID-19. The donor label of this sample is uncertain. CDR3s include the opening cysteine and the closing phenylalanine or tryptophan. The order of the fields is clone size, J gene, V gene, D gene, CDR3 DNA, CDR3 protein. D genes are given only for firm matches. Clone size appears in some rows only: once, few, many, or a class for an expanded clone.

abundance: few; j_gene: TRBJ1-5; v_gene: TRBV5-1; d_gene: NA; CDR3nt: TGCGCCAGCAGCCAGGACAGTAGCAATCAGCCCCAGCATTTT; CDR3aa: CASSQDSSNQPQHF
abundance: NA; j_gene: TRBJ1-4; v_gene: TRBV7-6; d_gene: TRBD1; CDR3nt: TGTGCCAGCAGCTTAGACATACCGGGACAGCCTAATGAAAAACTGTTTTTT; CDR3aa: CASSLDIPGQPNEKLFF
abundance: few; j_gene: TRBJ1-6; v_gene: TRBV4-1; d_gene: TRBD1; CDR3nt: TGCGCCAGCAGCCAAGATATTTCAGGGGGAAATTCACCCCTCCACTTT; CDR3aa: CASSQDISGGNSPLHF
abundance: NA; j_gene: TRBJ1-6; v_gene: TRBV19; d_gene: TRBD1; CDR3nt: TGTGCCAGTAGTAGGCGCCGGGACAGGGTGGTCTCACCCCTCCACTTT; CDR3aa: CASSRRRDRVVSPLHF
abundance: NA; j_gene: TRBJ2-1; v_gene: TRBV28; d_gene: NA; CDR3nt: TGTGCCAGCAGTTTAGGGGGCGGGAGCTCCTACAATGAGCAGTTCTTC; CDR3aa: CASSLGGGSSYNEQFF
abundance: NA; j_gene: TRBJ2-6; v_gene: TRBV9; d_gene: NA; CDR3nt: TGTGCCAGCAGGGAGGGCAGGGGGACCTCTGGGGCCAACGTCCTGACTTTC; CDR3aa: CASREGRGTSGANVLTF
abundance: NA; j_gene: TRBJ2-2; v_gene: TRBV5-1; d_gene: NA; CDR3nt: TGCGCCAGCAGCGAGGCCGGGGAGCTGTTTTTT; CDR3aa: CASSEAGELFF
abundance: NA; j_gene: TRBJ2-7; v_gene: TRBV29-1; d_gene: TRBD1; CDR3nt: TGCAGCGCCGGACAGGGCCCCAACTACGAGCAGTACTTC; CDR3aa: CSAGQGPNYEQYF
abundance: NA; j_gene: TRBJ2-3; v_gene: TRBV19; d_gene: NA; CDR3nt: TGTGCCAGTAGGAACGGTCCGAGCACAGATACGCAGTATTTT; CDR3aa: CASRNGPSTDTQYF
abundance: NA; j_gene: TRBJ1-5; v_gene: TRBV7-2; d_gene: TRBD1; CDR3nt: TGTGCCAGCAGCCAGACAGACGGGACAGCTAATCAGCCCCAGCATTTT; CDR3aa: CASSQTDGTANQPQHF
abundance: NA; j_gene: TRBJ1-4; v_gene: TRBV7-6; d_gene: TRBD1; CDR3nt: TGTGCCAGCAGCAGCGGACAGGAGGCTAATGAAAAACTGTTTTTT; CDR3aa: CASSSGQEANEKLFF
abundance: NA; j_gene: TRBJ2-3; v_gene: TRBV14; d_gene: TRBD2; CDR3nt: TGTGCCAGCAGCCGCGGGACTAGCGGCACAGATACGCAGTATTTT; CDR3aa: CASSRGTSGTDTQYF
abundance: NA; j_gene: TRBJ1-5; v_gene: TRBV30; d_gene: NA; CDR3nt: TGTGCCTGGTCAGGGGAGAGCAATCAGCCCCAGCATTTT; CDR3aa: CAWSGESNQPQHF
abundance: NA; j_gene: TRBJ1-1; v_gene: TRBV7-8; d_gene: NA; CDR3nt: TGTGCCAGTAGATACCGGGACATCGACGGCACTGAAGCTTTCTTT; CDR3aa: CASRYRDIDGTEAFF
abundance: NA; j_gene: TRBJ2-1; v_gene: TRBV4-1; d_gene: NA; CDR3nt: TGCGCCAGCAGCCAAGAATCAGACGGAAGGGGTGGTGAGCAGTTCTTC; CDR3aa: CASSQESDGRGGEQFF
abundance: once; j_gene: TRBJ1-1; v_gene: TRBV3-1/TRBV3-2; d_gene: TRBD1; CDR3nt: TGTGCCAGCAGCCCGACAGGGGGGACTATGAACACTGAAGCTTTCTTT; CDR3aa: CASSPTGGTMNTEAFF
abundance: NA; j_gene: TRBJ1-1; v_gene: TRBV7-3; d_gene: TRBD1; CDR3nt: TGTGCCAGCAGCTTGACGGGACAGGGTGTCGGCACTGAAGCTTTCTTT; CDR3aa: CASSLTGQGVGTEAFF
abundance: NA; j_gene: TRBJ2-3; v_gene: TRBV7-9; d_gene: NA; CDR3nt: TGTGCCAGCAGCCAGGGGGGAGATACGCAGTATTTT; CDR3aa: CASSQGGDTQYF
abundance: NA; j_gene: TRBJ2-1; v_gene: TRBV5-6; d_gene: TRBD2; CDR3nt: TGTGCCAGCCCCGTTGGGCGGGGGGCCAGGGACCAAATAGAGCAGTTCTTC; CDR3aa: CASPVGRGARDQIEQFF
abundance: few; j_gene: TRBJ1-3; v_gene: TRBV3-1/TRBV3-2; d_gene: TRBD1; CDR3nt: TGTGCCAGCAGCCTTGGGACAGGGGGTGGAAACACCATATATTTT; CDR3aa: CASSLGTGGGNTIYF
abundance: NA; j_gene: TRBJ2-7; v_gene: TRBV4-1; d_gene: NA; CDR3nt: TGCGCCAGCAGCCAAGAATGGGGCAGAGCCTACGAGCAGTACTTC; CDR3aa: CASSQEWGRAYEQYF
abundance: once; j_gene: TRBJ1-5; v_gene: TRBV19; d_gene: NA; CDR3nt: TGTGCCAGTAGTATGGCAGGGATTGGCAATCAGCCCCAGCATTTT; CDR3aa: CASSMAGIGNQPQHF
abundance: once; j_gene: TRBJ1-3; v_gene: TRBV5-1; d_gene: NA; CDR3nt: TGCGCCAGCAGCTTAGACGGGAGCTCTGGAAACACCATATATTTT; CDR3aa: CASSLDGSSGNTIYF
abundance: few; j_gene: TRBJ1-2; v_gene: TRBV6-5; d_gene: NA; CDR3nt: TGTGCCAGCAGCAGGGGACGAGACTATGGCTACACCTTC; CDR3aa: CASSRGRDYGYTF
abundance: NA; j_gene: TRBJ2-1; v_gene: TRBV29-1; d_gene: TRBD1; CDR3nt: TGCAGCGTTGAAGACAGGGGGTATTTCCAGCAGTTCTTC; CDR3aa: CSVEDRGYFQQFF
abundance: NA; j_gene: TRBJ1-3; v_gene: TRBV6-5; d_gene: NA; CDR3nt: TGTGCCAGCAGTTATTCCGGGACAACAGGAAACACCATATATTTT; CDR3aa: CASSYSGTTGNTIYF
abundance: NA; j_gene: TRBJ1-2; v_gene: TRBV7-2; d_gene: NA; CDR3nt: TGTGCCAGCAGCTTAGCCCCGGGGGAGTATGGCTACACCTTC; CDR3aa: CASSLAPGEYGYTF
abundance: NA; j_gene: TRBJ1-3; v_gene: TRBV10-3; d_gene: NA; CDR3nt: TGTGCCACTAGTATTGGCTCTGGAAACACCATATATTTT; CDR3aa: CATSIGSGNTIYF
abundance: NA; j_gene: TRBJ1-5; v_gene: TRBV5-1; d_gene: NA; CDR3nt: TGCGCCAGCAGCTTGGGCGCGAATCAGCCCCAGCATTTT; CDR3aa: CASSLGANQPQHF
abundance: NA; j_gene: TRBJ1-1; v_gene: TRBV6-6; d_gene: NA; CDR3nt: TGTGCCAGCCGCCCCGACAGTTTGAACACTGAAGCTTTCTTT; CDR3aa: CASRPDSLNTEAFF
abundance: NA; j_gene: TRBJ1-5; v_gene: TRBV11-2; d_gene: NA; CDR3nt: TGTGCCAGCACCCCGGGGGGAGGTGCGCCCCAGCATTTT; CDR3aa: CASTPGGGAPQHF
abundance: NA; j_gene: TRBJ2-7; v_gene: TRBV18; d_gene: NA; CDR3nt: TGTGCCAGCTCACCACCGCTGGGGACTTACGAGCAGTACTTC; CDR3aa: CASSPPLGTYEQYF
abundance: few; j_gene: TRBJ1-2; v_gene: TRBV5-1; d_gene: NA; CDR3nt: TGCGCCAGCAGCGCTTCGACGGGAAACTATGGCTACACCTTC; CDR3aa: CASSASTGNYGYTF
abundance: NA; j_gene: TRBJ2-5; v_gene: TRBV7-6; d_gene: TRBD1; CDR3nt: TGTGCCAGCAGCTTACCGGGACAGGGCAGGGAGACCCAGTACTTC; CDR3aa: CASSLPGQGRETQYF
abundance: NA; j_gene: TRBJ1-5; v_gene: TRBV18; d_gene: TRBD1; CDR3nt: TGTGCCAGCTCCCCAGGACAGGCGCATCAGCCCCAGCATTTT; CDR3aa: CASSPGQAHQPQHF
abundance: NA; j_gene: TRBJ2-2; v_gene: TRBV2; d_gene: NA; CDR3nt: TGTGCCAGCAGTATCTCCCCCCGGACCGGGGAGCTGTTTTTT; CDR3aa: CASSISPRTGELFF
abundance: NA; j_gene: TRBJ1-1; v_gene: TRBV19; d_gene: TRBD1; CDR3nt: TGTGCCAGTAGAACGCAGACAGGGGGCACTGAAGCTTTCTTT; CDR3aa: CASRTQTGGTEAFF
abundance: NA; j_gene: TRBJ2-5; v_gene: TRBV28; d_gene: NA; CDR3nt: TGTGCCAGCAGTCCCGGGACAAACCAAGAGACCCAGTACTTC; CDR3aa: CASSPGTNQETQYF
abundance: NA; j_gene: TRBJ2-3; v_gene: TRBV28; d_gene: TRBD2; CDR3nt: TGTGCCAGCCGACCGCCCGGGACTAGCGACTATAGCACAGATACGCAGTATTTT; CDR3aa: CASRPPGTSDYSTDTQYF
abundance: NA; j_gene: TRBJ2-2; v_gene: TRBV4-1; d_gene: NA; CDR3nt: TGCGCCAGCAGCCAAGAACAACTACCTAACACCGGGGAGCTGTTTTTT; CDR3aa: CASSQEQLPNTGELFF
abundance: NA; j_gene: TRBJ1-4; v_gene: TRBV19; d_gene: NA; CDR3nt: TGTGCCAGTAGGGGAGAGGCAACTAATGAAAAACTGTTTTTT; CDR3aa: CASRGEATNEKLFF
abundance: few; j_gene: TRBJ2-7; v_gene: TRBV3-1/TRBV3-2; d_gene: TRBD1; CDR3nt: TGTGCCAGCAGCCTCGGGACAGACTACGAGCAGTACTTC; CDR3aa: CASSLGTDYEQYF